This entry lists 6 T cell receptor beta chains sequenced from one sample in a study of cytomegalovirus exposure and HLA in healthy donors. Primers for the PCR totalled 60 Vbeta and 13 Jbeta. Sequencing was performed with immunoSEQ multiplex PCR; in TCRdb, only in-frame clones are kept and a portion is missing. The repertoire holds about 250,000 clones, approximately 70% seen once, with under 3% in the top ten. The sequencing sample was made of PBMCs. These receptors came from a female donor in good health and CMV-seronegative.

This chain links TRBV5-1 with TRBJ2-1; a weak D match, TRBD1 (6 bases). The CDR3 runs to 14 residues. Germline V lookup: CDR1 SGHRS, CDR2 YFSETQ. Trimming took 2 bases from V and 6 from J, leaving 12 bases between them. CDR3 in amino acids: CASSFRSQGNEQFF. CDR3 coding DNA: TGCGCCAGCAGCTTTCGGTCACAGGGCAATGAGCAGTTCTTC.

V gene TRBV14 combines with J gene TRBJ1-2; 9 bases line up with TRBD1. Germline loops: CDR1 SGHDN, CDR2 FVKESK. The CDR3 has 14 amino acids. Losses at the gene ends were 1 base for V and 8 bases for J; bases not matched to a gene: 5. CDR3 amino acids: CASSQARQGGGYTF. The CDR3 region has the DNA TGTGCCAGCAGCCAAGCCCGACAGGGGGGAGGCTACACCTTC.

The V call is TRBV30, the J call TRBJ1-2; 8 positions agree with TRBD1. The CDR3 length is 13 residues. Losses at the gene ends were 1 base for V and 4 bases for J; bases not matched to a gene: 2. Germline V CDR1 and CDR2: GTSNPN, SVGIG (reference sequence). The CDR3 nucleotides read TGTGCCTGGAGTGCCGGGACAGGCTATGGCTACACCTTC. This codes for CAWSAGTGYGYTF.

CDR3 in DNA: TGTGCCAGCTCACCTGCGAGTAGCTCCTACGAGCAGTACTTC. Protein product: CASSPASSSYEQYF. The gene calls are TRBV18 and TRBJ2-7; D ambiguous. The CDR3 runs 14 residues. Between the trimmed V and J ends, which lost 3 bases and 0 bases, there was a span of 9 bases. Germline V gives CDR1 KGHSH, CDR2 LQKENI.

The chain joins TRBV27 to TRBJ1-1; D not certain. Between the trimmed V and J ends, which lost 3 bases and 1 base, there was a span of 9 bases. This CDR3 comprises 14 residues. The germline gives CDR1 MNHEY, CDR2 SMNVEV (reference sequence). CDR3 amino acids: CASSLNIANTEAFF. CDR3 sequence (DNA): TGTGCCAGCAGTTTGAACATAGCGAACACTGAAGCTTTCTTT.

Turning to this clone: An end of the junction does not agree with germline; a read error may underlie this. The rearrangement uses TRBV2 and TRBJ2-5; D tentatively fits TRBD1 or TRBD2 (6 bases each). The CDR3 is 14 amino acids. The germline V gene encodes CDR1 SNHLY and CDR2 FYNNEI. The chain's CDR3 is CASREGGPQETQYF. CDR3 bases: TGTGCCAGCAGGGAAGGGGGGCCTCAAGAGACCCAGTACTTC.